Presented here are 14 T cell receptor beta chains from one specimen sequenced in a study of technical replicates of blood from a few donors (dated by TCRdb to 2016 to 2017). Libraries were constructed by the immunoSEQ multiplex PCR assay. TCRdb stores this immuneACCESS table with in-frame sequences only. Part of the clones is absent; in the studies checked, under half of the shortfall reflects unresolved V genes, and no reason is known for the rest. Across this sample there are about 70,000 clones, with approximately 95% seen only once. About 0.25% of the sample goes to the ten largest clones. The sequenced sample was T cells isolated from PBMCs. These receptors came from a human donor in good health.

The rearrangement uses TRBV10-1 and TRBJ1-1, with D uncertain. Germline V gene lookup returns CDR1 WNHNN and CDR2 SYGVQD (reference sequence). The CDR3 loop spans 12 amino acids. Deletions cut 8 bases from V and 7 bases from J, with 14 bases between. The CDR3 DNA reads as TGCGCCAGCGGCCGGGTGGGAGGTGAAGCTTTCTTT. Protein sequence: CASGRVGGEAFF.

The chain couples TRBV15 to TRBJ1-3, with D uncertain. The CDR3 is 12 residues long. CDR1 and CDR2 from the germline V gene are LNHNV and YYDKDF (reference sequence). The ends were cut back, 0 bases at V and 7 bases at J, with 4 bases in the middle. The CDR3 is CATSRDQNTIYF. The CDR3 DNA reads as TGTGCCACCAGCAGAGATCAGAACACCATATATTTT.

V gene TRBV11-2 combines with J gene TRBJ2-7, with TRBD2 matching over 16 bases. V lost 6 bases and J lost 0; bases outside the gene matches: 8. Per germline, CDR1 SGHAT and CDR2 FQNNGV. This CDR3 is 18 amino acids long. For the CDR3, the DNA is TGTGCCAGCAGGCGCCCGGGACTAGCGGGAGGGTTCTCCTACGAGCAGTACTTC. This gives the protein CASRRPGLAGGFSYEQYF.

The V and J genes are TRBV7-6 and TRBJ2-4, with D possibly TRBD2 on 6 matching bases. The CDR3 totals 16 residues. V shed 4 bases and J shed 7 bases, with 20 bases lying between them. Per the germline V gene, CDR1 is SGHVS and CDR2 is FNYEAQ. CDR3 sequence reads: CASSWGDLGMGNIQYF. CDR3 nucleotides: TGTGCCAGCAGCTGGGGGGACCTGGGGATGGGGAACATTCAGTACTTC.

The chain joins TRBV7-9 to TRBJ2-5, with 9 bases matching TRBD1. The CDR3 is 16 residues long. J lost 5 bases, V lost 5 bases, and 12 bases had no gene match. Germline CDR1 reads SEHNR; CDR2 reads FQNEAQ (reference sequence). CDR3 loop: CASSPSPGTGLETQYF. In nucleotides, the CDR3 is TGTGCCAGCAGCCCCTCCCCCGGGACAGGGTTGGAGACCCAGTACTTC.

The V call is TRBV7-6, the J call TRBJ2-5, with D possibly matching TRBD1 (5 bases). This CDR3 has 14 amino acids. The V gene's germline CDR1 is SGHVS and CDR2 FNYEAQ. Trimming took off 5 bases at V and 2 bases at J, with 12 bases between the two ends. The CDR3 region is CASSMTVTQETQYF. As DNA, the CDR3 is TGTGCCAGCAGCATGACAGTGACTCAAGAGACCCAGTACTTC.

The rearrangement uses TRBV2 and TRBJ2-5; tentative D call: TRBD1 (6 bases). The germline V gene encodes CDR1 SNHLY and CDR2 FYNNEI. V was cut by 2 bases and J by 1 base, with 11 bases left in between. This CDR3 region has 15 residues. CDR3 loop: CASSEYGTSQETQYF. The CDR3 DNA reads TGTGCCAGCAGTGAATACGGGACATCCCAAGAGACCCAGTACTTC.

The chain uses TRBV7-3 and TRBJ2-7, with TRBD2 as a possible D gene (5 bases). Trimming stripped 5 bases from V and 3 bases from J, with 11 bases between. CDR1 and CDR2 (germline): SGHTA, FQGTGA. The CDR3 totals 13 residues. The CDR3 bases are TGTGCCAGCAGCCTCGGGGTTGGCTACGAGCAGTACTTC. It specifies CASSLGVGYEQYF.

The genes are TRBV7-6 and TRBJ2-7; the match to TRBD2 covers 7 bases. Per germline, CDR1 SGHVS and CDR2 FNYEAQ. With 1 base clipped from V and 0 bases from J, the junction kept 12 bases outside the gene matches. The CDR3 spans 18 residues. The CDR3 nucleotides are TGTGCCAGCAGCTTAGGGGCTAGCGGACCGAGAAGCTCCTACGAGCAGTACTTC. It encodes CASSLGASGPRSSYEQYF.

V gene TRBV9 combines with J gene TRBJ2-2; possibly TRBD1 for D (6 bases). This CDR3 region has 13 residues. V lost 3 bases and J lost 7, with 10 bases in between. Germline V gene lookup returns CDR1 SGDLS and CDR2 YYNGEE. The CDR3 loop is CASSARGGGELFF. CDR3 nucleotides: TGTGCCAGCAGCGCCAGGGGTGGCGGGGAGCTGTTTTTT.

CDR3 nucleotide sequence: TGTGCCAGCAGCCAAGGAAGGGGCGAGCAGTTCTTC. Its protein is CASSQGRGEQFF. V and J are TRBV14 and TRBJ2-1; D might be TRBD1 (5 bases). CDR1 is SGHDN and CDR2 is FVKESK in the germline V gene. This CDR3 comprises 12 residues. V was trimmed by 1 base and J by 10 bases, leaving 8 bases between them.

CDR3 coding DNA: TGTGCCAGCAGTTACGCGACAGGGAATCATGAAAAACTGTTTTTT. It yields the protein CASSYATGNHEKLFF. The V and J genes are TRBV6-5 and TRBJ1-4; 7 bases fit TRBD1. V gave up 2 bases and J gave up 6 bases; unmatched junction bases: 6. The CDR3 totals 15 residues. The V gene's germline CDR1 is MNHEY and CDR2 SVGAGI.

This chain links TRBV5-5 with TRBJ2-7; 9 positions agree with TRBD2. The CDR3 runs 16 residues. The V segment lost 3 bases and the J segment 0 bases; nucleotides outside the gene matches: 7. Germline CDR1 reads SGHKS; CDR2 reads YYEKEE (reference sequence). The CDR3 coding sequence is TGTGCCAGCAGCTCCCTTAGCGGGAGAAGCTCCTACGAGCAGTACTTC. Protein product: CASSSLSGRSSYEQYF.

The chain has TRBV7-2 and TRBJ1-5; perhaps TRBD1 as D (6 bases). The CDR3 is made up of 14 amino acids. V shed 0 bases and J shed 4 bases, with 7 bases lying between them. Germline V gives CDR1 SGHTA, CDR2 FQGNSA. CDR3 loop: CASSLATGNQPQHF. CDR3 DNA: TGTGCCAGCAGCTTAGCCACAGGGAATCAGCCCCAGCATTTT.